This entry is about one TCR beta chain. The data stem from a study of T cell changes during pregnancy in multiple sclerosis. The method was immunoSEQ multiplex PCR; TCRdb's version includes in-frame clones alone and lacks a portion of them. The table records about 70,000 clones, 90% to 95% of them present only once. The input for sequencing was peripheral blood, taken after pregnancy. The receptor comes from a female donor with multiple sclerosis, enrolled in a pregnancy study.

DNA for the CDR3: TGTGCCAGCAGCTTACAATGGGGAGCAACTAATGAAAAACTGTTTTTT. This codes for CASSLQWGATNEKLFF. J is TRBJ1-4 and V is TRBV11-2; D gene uncertain. Trimming shortened V by 2 bases and J by 0 bases, and 10 bases separated the two germline ends. This CDR3 spans 16 amino acids. CDR1 and CDR2 (germline): SGHAT, FQNNGV.